This T cell receptor beta chain was profiled in a study of T-cell reconstitution after alpha-beta-depleted transplantation in children. Study outcomes and limitations: At one year after transplant, newly produced T cells mostly accounted for T-cell counts and diversity. Some patients' high day-60 TCRbeta diversity was traced to surviving recipient T cells and thymic progenitors.

This clonotype came up many times. Its antigen is currently unknown. Trimming pared 3 bases from V and 4 bases from J, leaving 9 bases between. This CDR3 comprises 13 residues. CDR1 and CDR2 from the germline V gene are LGHDT and YNNKEL (reference sequence). Preparing the TCRbeta library involved the use of unique molecular identifiers. TCRdb analysed the PCR reads with MiXCR anew, one entry per CDR3 protein. Seen here are 440,000 or so distinct CDR3 sequences, about 45% observed once, and the top ten hold 27%. The receptor's source is a girl aged 2 to 10 with aplastic anemia, due to receive a stem cell transplant. The chain joins TRBV3-1 to TRBJ2-5; tentative D call: TRBD1 (6 bases). The material was PBMCs, obtained before TCRalphabeta/CD19-depleted stem cell transplant. As DNA, the CDR3 is TGTGCCAGCAGCCAGACAGGCGGAGAGACCCAGTACTTC. Residues: CASSQTGGETQYF.